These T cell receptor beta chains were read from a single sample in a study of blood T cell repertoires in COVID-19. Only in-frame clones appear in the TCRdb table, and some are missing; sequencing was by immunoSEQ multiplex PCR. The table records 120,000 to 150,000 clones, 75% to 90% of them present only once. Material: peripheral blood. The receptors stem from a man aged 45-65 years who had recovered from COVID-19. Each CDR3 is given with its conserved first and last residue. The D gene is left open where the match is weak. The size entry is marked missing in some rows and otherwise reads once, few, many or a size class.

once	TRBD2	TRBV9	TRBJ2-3	TGTGCCAGCAGCGTCGTAGCGGGGGAGACAGATACGCAGTATTTT	CASSVVAGETDTQYF
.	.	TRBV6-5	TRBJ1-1	TGTGCCAGCAGTTACTCGGCAGGCGAGGGAGCTTTCTTT	CASSYSAGEGAFF
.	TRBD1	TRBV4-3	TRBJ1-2	TGCGCCAGCAGCCAAGATACAGGGGGACTCATTAACTATGGCTACACCTTC	CASSQDTGGLINYGYTF
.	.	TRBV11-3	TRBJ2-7	TGTGCCAGCAGCTTTCAAGGGGTCTACGAGCAGTACTTC	CASSFQGVYEQYF
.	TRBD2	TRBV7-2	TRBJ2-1	TGTGCCAGCAGCTTAAGAGCGGGGGGAACCTCCTACAATGAGCAGTTCTTC	CASSLRAGGTSYNEQFF
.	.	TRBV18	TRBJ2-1	TGTGCCAGCTCATCAACCGGGACTGAGCCATTCAATGAGCAGTTCTTC	CASSSTGTEPFNEQFF
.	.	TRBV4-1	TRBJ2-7	TGCGCCAGCAGCCAAGTGTACAGGGAAACCTACGAGCAGTACTTC	CASSQVYRETYEQYF
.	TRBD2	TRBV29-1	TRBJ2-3	TGCAGCGTTGGAGGACTAGCGGGGGGGGCAGATACGCAGTATTTT	CSVGGLAGGADTQYF
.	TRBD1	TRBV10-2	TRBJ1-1	TGCGCCAGCACCGGGACAGGGAGGACTGAAGCTTTCTTT	CASTGTGRTEAFF
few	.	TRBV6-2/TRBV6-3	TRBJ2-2	TGTGCCAGCAGTAGGCAGACGGGGTACACCGGGGAGCTGTTTTTT	CASSRQTGYTGELFF
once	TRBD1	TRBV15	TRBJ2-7	TGTGCCACCAGCAGAGAGAGGGGGCTGTACGAGCAGTACTTC	CATSRERGLYEQYF
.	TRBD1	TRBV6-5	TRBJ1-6	TGTGCCAGCAGTTACTCTAAGGGGGCGCGAAATTCACCCCTCCACTTT	CASSYSKGARNSPLHF
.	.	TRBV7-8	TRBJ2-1	TGTGCCAGCAGCTTTTCGCCTCTATACAGGAGACGGGCCTACAATGAGCAGTTCTTC	CASSFSPLYRRRAYNEQFF
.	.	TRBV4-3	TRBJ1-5	TGCGCCAGCAGCCAAGACAGGTATAGCAATCAGCCCCAGCATTTT	CASSQDRYSNQPQHF
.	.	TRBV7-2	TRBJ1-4	TGTGCCAGCAGCCCCCAGGGGCGCGTTTACGCTAATGAAAAACTGTTTTTT	CASSPQGRVYANEKLFF
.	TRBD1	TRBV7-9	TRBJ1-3	TGTGCCAGCAGCTTATCGACAGGGACTGGAAACACCATATATTTT	CASSLSTGTGNTIYF
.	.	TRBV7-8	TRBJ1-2	TGTGCCAGCAGCTTAGCACAGCCCTATGGCTACACCTTC	CASSLAQPYGYTF
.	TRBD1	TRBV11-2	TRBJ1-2	TGTGCCAGCAGCTTAGCCGGGACAGAGATACTTTATGGCTACACCTTC	CASSLAGTEILYGYTF
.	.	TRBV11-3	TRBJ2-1	TGTGCCAGCAGCGACTTCACCTACAATGAGCAGTTCTTC	CASSDFTYNEQFF
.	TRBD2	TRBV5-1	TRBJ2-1	TGCGCCAGCGAGCCCTCGGGCCTAGCGGGGGGAAGGGAGCAGTTCTTC	CASEPSGLAGGREQFF
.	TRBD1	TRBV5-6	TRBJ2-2	TGTGCCAGCAGCTTGGCCGGGACAGATATTACCGGGGAGCTGTTTTTT	CASSLAGTDITGELFF
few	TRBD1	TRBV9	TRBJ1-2	TGTGCCAGCAGCGGGGACAGGGGGGGCTATGGCTACACCTTC	CASSGDRGGYGYTF
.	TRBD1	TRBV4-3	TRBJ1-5	TGCGCCAGCAGCCAAGACCATTGGACAGGGGTTCAGCCCCAGCATTTT	CASSQDHWTGVQPQHF
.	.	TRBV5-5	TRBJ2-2	TGTGCCAGCAGCTTGCCGCGGACGAACACCGGGGAGCTGTTTTTT	CASSLPRTNTGELFF
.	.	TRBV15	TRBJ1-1	TGTGCCACCAGCAGAGATAGGCGGGAGGGGCCAGAGGAGAACACTGAAGCTTTCTTT	CATSRDRREGPEENTEAFF